Below, 28 T cell receptor beta chains from the same sample are listed, as sequenced in a study of CD8 T cells in Susac syndrome. Reverse transcription of roughly 0.45 to 1 ug RNA was performed with random hexamers. TCRdb analysed the immunoSEQ multiplex PCR reads with MiXCR anew, one entry per CDR3 protein. The sample yields under 200,000 distinct CDR3 sequences, roughly 91% seen once. Material: CD4+ T cells from PBMCs. These receptors were collected from a human donor with Susac syndrome.

This clonotype is a singleton in its sample. The genes are TRBV6-2 or TRBV6-3 and TRBJ2-1; D may be TRBD1 (6 bases). V lost 0 bases and J lost 8, with 14 bases in between. Germline CDR1 and CDR2: MNHEY and SVGEGT. CDR3 length: 15 amino acids. The CDR3: CASSYSETGSDEQFF. The CDR3 DNA sequence: TGTGCCAGCAGTTACTCAGAGACAGGCAGCGATGAGCAGTTCTTC.

In its sample, this clonotype was seen a few times. This rearrangement joins TRBV29-1 to TRBJ1-1; D may be TRBD1 (5 bases). The V and J ends lost 5 bases and 0 bases respectively, with 10 bases between them. The CDR3 has 13 amino acids. Germline CDR1 SQVTM, CDR2 ANQGSEA. The CDR3 loop reads CSVMGRLNTEAFF. In DNA form, the CDR3 reads TGCAGCGTTATGGGACGGTTGAACACTGAAGCTTTCTTT.

The rearrangement uses TRBV12-3 or TRBV12-4 and TRBJ2-2; possibly TRBD1 for D (6 bases). CDR3 length: 14 residues. V lost 6 bases and J 6 bases, leaving 14 bases between the germline ends. The CDR3: CASSPTGQSGELFF. CDR3 in DNA: TGTGCCAGCAGCCCGACAGGTCAATCCGGGGAGCTGTTTTTT.

This chain joins TRBV20-1 and TRBJ2-1; D gene uncertain. Germline V CDR1 and CDR2: DFQATT, SNEGSKA (reference sequence). The CDR3 length is 12 residues. Between the trimmed V and J ends, which lost 7 bases and 8 bases, there was a span of 15 bases. The DNA for the CDR3 is TGCAGTGTAGTTCGGAGTGGCTATGAGCAGTTCTTC. Its protein product is CSVVRSGYEQFF.

To note about this clonotype: One end of the junction fails to match germline, which may point to a read error. The chain uses TRBV7-7 and TRBJ2-7; D is possibly TRBD1 (6 bases). The CDR3 is 14 residues long. The V gene's germline CDR1 is SSHAT and CDR2 FNYEAQ (reference sequence). The CDR3 sequence: CASSHSTGSYEQYF. In DNA, the CDR3 is TGTGCTAGCAGCCACTCGACAGGATCCTACGAGCAGTACTTC. Drawing the rest from reference TRBV7-7 and TRBJ2-7, the complete variable domain is GAGVSQSPRYKVTKRGQDVTLRCDPISSHATLYWYQQALGQGPEFLTYFNYEAQPDKSGLPSDRFSAERPEGSISTLTIQRTEQRDSAMYRCASSHSTGSYEQYFGPGTRLTVT.

J is TRBJ2-7 and V is TRBV30, with TRBD1 identical over 7 bases. V gave up 5 bases and J gave up 3 bases; unmatched junction bases: 10. The CDR3 has 14 residues. Germline V lookup: CDR1 GTSNPN, CDR2 SVGIG (reference sequence). CDR3 bases: TGTGCCTGGGGTCGTGGGACAGCCAACTACGAGCAGTACTTC. Protein: CAWGRGTANYEQYF.

The chain links TRBV11-2 to TRBJ2-2; D might be TRBD1 (6 bases). V gave up 0 bases and J gave up 7 bases, with 21 bases separating them. The V gene's germline CDR1 is SGHAT and CDR2 FQNNGV. CDR3 length: 18 amino acids. The CDR3 DNA follows: TGTGCCAGCAGCTTAGAAACGGACGGGACGGGGACAAACGGGGAGCTGTTTTTT. Its protein product is CASSLETDGTGTNGELFF.

V usage is TRBV2 and J usage is TRBJ2-7; D may be TRBD1 (6 bases). In germline, CDR1 is SNHLY, CDR2 FYNNEI. Trimming stripped 7 bases from V and 6 bases from J, with 13 bases between. The CDR3 is 12 amino acids. The CDR3 reads CASTGAPSEQYF. CDR3 DNA sequence: TGTGCCAGCACAGGGGCGCCCTCCGAGCAGTACTTC.

The V call is TRBV4-1, the J call TRBJ1-1; 9 bases are shared with TRBD1. The CDR3 sequence is 16 residues long. Germline CDR1 reads MGHRA; CDR2 reads YSYEKL. V shed 4 bases and J 5 bases; nucleotides not matched to a gene: 11. This chain's CDR3 is CASSRTGAKVRTEAFF. CDR3 sequence (DNA): TGCGCCAGCAGCCGGACAGGGGCCAAAGTGAGAACTGAAGCTTTCTTT.

This chain links TRBV30 with TRBJ2-2; D ambiguous. The germline V gene has CDR1 GTSNPN and CDR2 SVGIG (reference sequence). This CDR3 has 13 residues. Trimming shortened V by 4 bases and J by 1 base, and 7 bases separated the two germline ends. The CDR3 loop is CAWTTLNTGELFF. CDR3 coding DNA: TGTGCCTGGACTACACTGAACACCGGGGAGCTGTTTTTT.

The chain uses TRBV10-2 and TRBJ2-5; perhaps D is TRBD1 or TRBD2 (5 bases each). The V gene's germline CDR1 is WSHSY and CDR2 SAAADI. V was trimmed by 6 bases and J by 2 bases, leaving 10 bases between them. This CDR3 spans 13 amino acids. The CDR3 loop reads CASRGRTQETQYF. The CDR3, as DNA: TGCGCCAGCAGGGGACGGACACAAGAGACCCAGTACTTC.

This chain links TRBV20-1 with TRBJ2-7; 7 nucleotides match TRBD2. The J segment lost 0 bases and the V segment lost 3 bases, leaving 5 bases of the junction unmatched. The germline gives CDR1 DFQATT, CDR2 SNEGSKA (reference sequence). This CDR3 contains 14 residues. The CDR3 is CSARALADSYEQYF. In DNA, the CDR3 is TGCAGTGCTAGGGCCCTAGCGGACTCCTACGAGCAGTACTTC.

This rearrangement joins TRBV7-2 to TRBJ2-3, with 7 bases lining up with TRBD2. The germline gives CDR1 SGHTA, CDR2 FQGNSA. J gave up 3 bases and V 5 bases, and 14 bases lay outside the gene matches. This CDR3 contains 17 residues. CDR3 nucleotide sequence: TGTGCCAGCAGCCACCGGGACTATCCTCTGATTACAGATACGCAGTATTTT. Protein product: CASSHRDYPLITDTQYF.

The count of this clonotype is one. The V gene is TRBV27, the J gene TRBJ2-2; 9 nucleotides agree with TRBD1. V gave up 6 bases and J gave up 5 bases; unmatched junction bases: 4. The CDR3 consists of 14 residues. Germline V gene lookup returns CDR1 MNHEY and CDR2 SMNVEV (reference sequence). The CDR3 DNA reads as TGTGCCAGCAGCCGGACAGGGGTAACCGGGGAGCTGTTTTTT. Encoded protein: CASSRTGVTGELFF.

The chain combines TRBV5-1 with TRBJ1-1; D remains unclear. V was cut by 5 bases and J by 1 base, with 12 bases left in between. Germline CDR1 and CDR2: SGHRS and YFSETQ. There are 14 residues in the CDR3. The CDR3 region is CASRSVPGNTEAFF. CDR3 DNA sequence: TGCGCCAGCAGGTCCGTTCCAGGGAACACTGAAGCTTTCTTT.

This clonotype appeared a few times. The chain employs TRBV14 and TRBJ1-2, with unresolved D. The V gene lost 4 bases and the J gene lost 0 bases, with 9 bases spanning the gap. The CDR3 runs to 14 residues. CDR1 is SGHDN, CDR2 FVKESK, per germline. This CDR3 reads CASSPGQANYGYTF. The CDR3 DNA is TGTGCCAGCAGCCCCGGGCAGGCTAACTATGGCTACACCTTC.

The chain uses TRBV20-1 and TRBJ1-5; D ambiguous. CDR3 size: 13 residues. The ends were cut back, 3 bases at V and 0 bases at J, with 6 bases in the middle. Germline CDR1 is DFQATT and CDR2 is SNEGSKA (reference sequence). CDR3 amino acids: CSASMSSNQPQHF. CDR3 nucleotide sequence: TGCAGTGCTAGCATGAGTAGCAATCAGCCCCAGCATTTT.

V gene TRBV14 combines with J gene TRBJ2-1; D possibly corresponds to TRBD1 (6 bases). CDR3 length: 17 residues. Looked up from germline, CDR1 is SGHDN and CDR2 is FVKESK. The V and J ends lost 0 bases and 4 bases respectively, with 16 bases between them. CDR3 nucleotide sequence: TGTGCCAGCAGCCAAGAGACTGGTAGAAGGGGGTACAATGAGCAGTTCTTC. The encoded protein is CASSQETGRRGYNEQFF.

The chain joins TRBV7-3 to TRBJ2-5; D is unclear. The CDR3 loop spans 13 amino acids. V was shortened by 5 bases and J by 4 bases, with 11 bases between the two germline ends. Germline V lookup: CDR1 SGHTA, CDR2 FQGTGA. CDR3 amino acids: CASSQLPAETQYF. CDR3 coding DNA: TGTGCCAGCAGCCAATTGCCGGCAGAGACCCAGTACTTC.

The chain has TRBV6-4 and TRBJ1-5, with a tentative D call TRBD1 (6 bases). Trimming pared 2 bases from V and 2 bases from J, leaving 16 bases between. The germline CDR1 and CDR2 sequences are MRHNA and SNTAGT. The CDR3 spans 17 residues. The CDR3 region is CASSDLRGGIGNQPQHF. The DNA for the CDR3 is TGTGCCAGCAGTGACCTCAGAGGGGGTATCGGCAATCAGCCCCAGCATTTT.

This rearrangement joins TRBV20-1 to TRBJ1-3; 7 bases line up with TRBD1. Germline V lookup: CDR1 DFQATT, CDR2 SNEGSKA (reference sequence). This CDR3 is 14 amino acids long. J lost 2 bases, V lost 5 bases, and 6 bases had no gene match. CDR3 protein: CSAGLQGPGNTIYF. Here the CDR3 DNA reads TGCAGTGCTGGGCTACAGGGGCCTGGAAACACCATATATTTT.

This clonotype was seen only once. J is TRBJ2-1 and V is TRBV20-1; 10 positions agree with TRBD2. Per the germline V gene, CDR1 is DFQATT and CDR2 is SNEGSKA (reference sequence). The CDR3 is made up of 14 amino acids. Trimming cost V 0 bases and J 15 bases; bases outside gene matches: 11. The CDR3 is CSARDPSGGSVLFF. The CDR3 bases are TGCAGTGCTAGAGACCCTAGCGGGGGCTCTGTACTGTTCTTC.

The chain combines TRBV10-3 with TRBJ2-3; TRBD2 matches 11 bases. The germline gives CDR1 ENHRY, CDR2 SYGVKD. The CDR3 sequence is 16 residues long. V was clipped by 5 bases and J by 4 bases; unmatched bases: 8. CDR3 residues: CAISSLTSGKADTQYF. The CDR3 DNA reads as TGTGCCATCAGTTCCCTGACTAGCGGGAAGGCAGATACGCAGTATTTT.

The gene calls are TRBV12-3 or TRBV12-4 and TRBJ2-2; D ambiguous. The V and J ends lost 1 base and 9 bases respectively, with 12 bases between them. This CDR3 is built from 14 residues. CDR3 region: CASSLEGLRRELFF. The CDR3 DNA sequence: TGTGCCAGCAGTTTAGAAGGATTACGAAGGGAGCTGTTTTTT.

The chain couples TRBV7-2 to TRBJ1-5; 8 bases line up with TRBD1. V lost 1 base and J lost 3; bases outside the gene matches: 5. This CDR3 contains 16 residues. The germline V gene encodes CDR1 SGHTA and CDR2 FQGNSA. CDR3 sequence reads: CASSLGGQGANQPQHF. CDR3 DNA: TGTGCCAGCAGCTTAGGGGGCCAGGGGGCCAATCAGCCCCAGCATTTT.

This rearrangement joins TRBV12-3 or TRBV12-4 to TRBJ2-7; 14 bases match TRBD2. V lost 5 bases to trimming and J lost 5 bases; unmatched junction nucleotides: 8. The CDR3 runs 16 residues. In DNA form, the CDR3 reads TGTGCCAGCAGTCCGAGTCAGGGACTAGCGGGGGACGAGCAGTACTTC. Translation gives CASSPSQGLAGDEQYF.

The chain links TRBV29-1 to TRBJ2-1; 8 positions agree with TRBD2. Trimming cost V 7 bases and J 7 bases; bases outside gene matches: 12. Germline values: CDR1 SQVTM, CDR2 ANQGSEA. The CDR3 runs 14 residues. The chain's CDR3 is CSAAKAGAYNEQFF. The CDR3 DNA sequence: TGCAGCGCCGCGAAAGCGGGAGCGTATAATGAGCAGTTCTTC.

The chain uses TRBV12-3 or TRBV12-4 and TRBJ1-1, with a weak D call TRBD1 (5 bases). The V end was cut by 1 base, the J end by 4 bases, with 10 bases between. This CDR3 has 14 amino acids. As DNA, the CDR3 is TGTGCCAGCAGTTTAGGGGGCATGGGCACTGAAGCTTTCTTT. This encodes CASSLGGMGTEAFF.